This T cell receptor (beta chain) was documented in a study of blood T cell repertoires in COVID-19. Study-wide context: Samples taken during acute and convalescent COVID-19 were collected in the United States, Italy and Spain. Sources were T cells, B-cell-depleted T cells, or PBMCs; the material itself was cDNA or gDNA.

The method was immunoSEQ multiplex PCR; TCRdb's version includes in-frame clones alone and lacks a portion of them. Of roughly 400,000 clones listed, about 89% are singletons. Recruitment covered over 20 US areas and drew participants whose ages spanned roughly 18 to 90 years. The sequence was obtained from a woman between 35 and 50 years old who had been exposed to COVID-19. Sequencing was done on a sample of PBMCs or T cells enriched from blood (not recorded which).

This CDR3 reads CASRFEQGASEAFF. The DNA for the CDR3 is TGTGCCAGCAGATTTGAACAGGGGGCCTCTGAAGCTTTCTTT. V gene TRBV5-4 combines with J gene TRBJ1-1; 9 bases align to TRBD1. Germline V gene lookup returns CDR1 SGHNT and CDR2 YYREEE (reference sequence). CDR3 size: 14 residues. Unmatched junction bases numbered 8, after V lost 5 bases and J lost 6 bases.